This is a list of T cell receptor beta chains from one sample in a study of neurological immune-mediated disorders. TCRdb passed the 5' RACE reads through MiXCR, listing each CDR3 protein once. The data contain tens of thousands of distinct CDR3 sequences, more than 4.5% of them singletons. Sequencing used CD4+ T cells from blood. The receptor source for this set is a man aged 18 to 35 in good health. CDR3s include the opening cysteine and the closing phenylalanine or tryptophan. D genes are given only for firm matches. Only some rows state a clone size, as once, few, many or a class for expanded clones.

CASSQVYRVGNQPQHF,TGCGCCAGCAGCCAAGTGTACAGGGTAGGTAATCAGCCCCAGCATTTT,TRBJ1-5,TRBV4-1,many,-
CASSLEGSSGNTIYF,TGCGCCAGCAGCTTGGAGGGATCCTCTGGAAACACCATATATTTT,TRBJ1-3,TRBV5-1,many,-
CASSYTDTEAFF,TGTGCCAGCAGCTATACGGACACTGAAGCTTTCTTT,TRBJ1-1,TRBV5-6,many,-
CASSGRGVEKLFF,TGCGCCAGCAGCGGTAGAGGCGTTGAAAAACTGTTTTTT,TRBJ1-4,TRBV5-1,many,-
CASSLYSGANVLTF,TGTGCCAGCAGCCTATACTCTGGGGCCAACGTCCTGACTTTC,TRBJ2-6,TRBV7-3,many,-
CASSPTSGRTGGNNQPQHF,TGTGCCAGCAGTCCCACATCTGGCCGGACAGGGGGCAACAATCAGCCCCAGCATTTT,TRBJ1-5,TRBV12-3/TRBV12-4,many,TRBD1
CASSQWTSGGAMDF,TGTGCCAGCAGCCAATGGACTAGCGGGGGGGCCATGGACTTC,TRBJ2-7,TRBV3-1,many,TRBD2
CASSPWSGANVLTF,TGTGCTAGCAGCCCTTGGTCTGGGGCCAACGTCCTGACTTTC,TRBJ2-6,TRBV7-7,many,-
CASSLTVSGAGEQFF,TGTGCCAGCAGCTTGACGGTATCGGGGGCAGGGGAGCAGTTCTTC,TRBJ2-1,TRBV7-3,many,-
CASSTGGAYTEAFF,TGTGCCAGCAGTACAGGGGGCGCGTACACTGAAGCTTTCTTT,TRBJ1-1,TRBV6-1,many,TRBD1
CASSPRARLAHEQYF,TGTGCCAGCAGCCCAAGAGCCAGACTAGCCCACGAGCAGTACTTC,TRBJ2-7,TRBV7-9,many,TRBD2
CASRRGSSSYEQYF,TGCGCCAGCCGCCGGGGGAGCTCTTCCTACGAGCAGTACTTC,TRBJ2-7,TRBV5-1,many,-
CSVEDFYEQYF,TGCAGCGTTGAAGATTTCTACGAGCAGTACTTC,TRBJ2-7,TRBV29-1,medium-sized,-
CASRSGIIMNTEAFF,TGTGCCAGCAGGTCGGGGATAATAATGAACACTGAAGCTTTCTTT,TRBJ1-1,TRBV6-6,many,-
CASSQGWGLSNEKLFF,TGCGCCAGCAGCCAAGGTTGGGGGCTCAGTAATGAAAAACTGTTTTTT,TRBJ1-4,TRBV4-1,-,-
CASSRHRRGLTDTQYF,TGTGCTAGCAGTCGCCACCGGCGGGGGCTCACAGATACGCAGTATTTT,TRBJ2-3,TRBV2,-,-
CASSWGDAGALYEQYF,TGCGCCAGCAGCTGGGGGGATGCGGGGGCGCTATACGAGCAGTACTTC,TRBJ2-7,TRBV5-1,many,-
CASSQRRDSELFF,TGTGCCAGCAGCCAAAGGCGGGACAGCGAGCTGTTTTTT,TRBJ2-2,TRBV7-2,many,-
CACNRGRRRNQPQHF,TGTGCCTGCAATCGGGGTAGAAGAAGGAATCAGCCCCAGCATTTT,TRBJ1-5,TRBV12-3/TRBV12-4,-,-
CASSSLGTGKRGRSGNTIYF,TGTGCCAGCAGTTCCCTCGGGACAGGGAAGCGTGGGAGGAGTGGAAACACCATATATTTT,TRBJ1-3,TRBV27,many,TRBD1
CASNADTGELFF,TGTGCCAGCAATGCGGACACCGGGGAGCTGTTTTTT,TRBJ2-2,TRBV2,many,-
CAISEPDGSYGYTF,TGTGCCATCAGTGAACCTGACGGAAGCTATGGCTACACCTTC,TRBJ1-2,TRBV10-3,many,-
CASSLRSASGEKLFF,TGCGCCAGCAGCTTGCGATCAGCCTCGGGTGAAAAACTGTTTTTT,TRBJ1-4,TRBV5-1,many,-
CASSRVAGAGEKLFF,TGTGCCAGCAGCCGAGTTGCAGGGGCCGGAGAAAAACTGTTTTTT,TRBJ1-4,TRBV5-6,many,-
CASSQVEAGFVFTNEQFF,TGCGCCAGCAGCCAAGTTGAGGCAGGGTTTGTGTTTACGAATGAGCAGTTCTTC,TRBJ2-1,TRBV4-1,many,-
CATSWTGDQPQHF,TGTGCCACCAGCTGGACAGGGGATCAGCCCCAGCATTTT,TRBJ1-5,TRBV15,many,TRBD1
CSGDNRQGGQFF,TGCAGCGGAGATAACCGCCAGGGAGGGCAGTTCTTC,TRBJ2-1,TRBV29-1,many,-
CASSFREGRVTGELFF,TGTGCCAGCAGCTTCCGGGAGGGGCGCGTCACCGGGGAGCTGTTTTTT,TRBJ2-2,TRBV6-6,many,TRBD2
CASTRLGVETQYF,TGTGCCAGCACTAGACTAGGCGTAGAGACCCAGTACTTC,TRBJ2-5,TRBV2,many,-
CASRSLYSYGYTF,TGTGCCAGCAGAAGCTTATATTCCTATGGCTACACCTTC,TRBJ1-2,TRBV6-2/TRBV6-3,many,-
CANSLGDSSRQPQHF,TGTGCCAACAGTTTAGGGGACTCTTCCAGGCAGCCCCAGCATTTT,TRBJ1-5,TRBV12-3/TRBV12-4,-,-
CASNTGSNSPLHF,TGTGCCAGTAATACAGGGTCTAATTCACCCCTCCACTTT,TRBJ1-6,TRBV3-1,many,-
CSASETDTQYF,TGCAGTGCTAGCGAAACAGATACGCAGTATTTT,TRBJ2-3,TRBV20-1,many,-
CSARSLSGGFDEQFF,TGCAGTGCTAGATCACTTAGCGGGGGGTTTGATGAGCAGTTCTTC,TRBJ2-1,TRBV20-1,many,TRBD2
CSADRADSNQPQHF,TGCAGTGCGGACAGGGCCGACAGCAATCAGCCCCAGCATTTT,TRBJ1-5,TRBV20-1,-,TRBD1
CASSPQAPDEKLFF,TGCGCCAGCAGCCCACAGGCCCCTGATGAAAAACTGTTTTTT,TRBJ1-4,TRBV5-1,many,-
CASTKLQRANTGELFF,TGCGCCAGCACCAAACTCCAGCGGGCTAACACCGGGGAGCTGTTTTTT,TRBJ2-2,TRBV5-1,many,-
CASSLNLGTVNTDTQYF,TGTGCCAGCAGCTTGAACCTGGGGACTGTAAACACAGATACGCAGTATTTT,TRBJ2-3,TRBV11-2,many,-
CSAGRGGEALHF,TGCAGTGCTGGCCGGGGAGGGGAGGCCCTCCACTTT,TRBJ1-6,TRBV20-1,many,-
CASSLDGQVNQPQHF,TGCGCCAGCAGCTTGGACGGACAGGTGAATCAGCCCCAGCATTTT,TRBJ1-5,TRBV5-1,many,TRBD1
CASTPRPYGYTF,TGTGCCAGCACTCCCAGGCCCTATGGCTACACCTTC,TRBJ1-2,TRBV12-3/TRBV12-4,many,-